These 23 T cell receptor beta chains were sequenced from one sample in a study of shared clonotypes between healthy human individuals. As defined, naive CD8 cells were CD45RO-negative and positively selected for CCR7, with terminally differentiated effector memory CD45RA+ cells excluded. Repertoires were generated with immunoSEQ multiplex PCR, while TCRdb's copy carries only in-frame clones and drops some. Here the sample spans 500,000 to 700,000 clones, roughly 95% being singletons. The sample was naive CD8+ T cells sorted from blood. All receptors come from a woman younger than 45 in good health.

This clone occurred once. The chain is built from TRBV9 and TRBJ2-1; TRBD2 agrees at 11 bases. The CDR3 length is 16 residues. The germline gives CDR1 SGDLS, CDR2 YYNGEE. The junction had 6 bases not matched to a gene; V was cut back by 3 bases and J by 4 bases. CDR3 coding DNA: TGTGCCAGCAGCGCCACCGGGACTAGCGGTTACAATGAGCAGTTCTTC. As protein: CASSATGTSGYNEQFF.

The chain carries TRBV27 and TRBJ1-4; no firm D call. Trimming removed 5 bases at V and 8 bases at J, with 15 bases between. The CDR3 is 14 residues long. Germline V gene data show CDR1 as MNHEY and CDR2 as SMNVEV (reference sequence). The CDR3 DNA sequence: TGTGCCAGCAGTCCTGGGGAGGGCTGGGAAAAACTGTTTTTT. It codes for CASSPGEGWEKLFF.

This clone was picked up one time. V and J are TRBV7-6 and TRBJ2-3; 12 bases match TRBD2. The CDR3 has 16 amino acids. Germline-derived CDR1 and CDR2 are SGHVS and FNYEAQ. The junction had 4 bases not matched to a gene; V was cut back by 0 bases and J by 6 bases. CDR3 amino acids: CASSLALAGGPDTQYF. The CDR3 nucleotides are TGTGCCAGCAGCTTAGCGCTAGCGGGAGGGCCGGATACGCAGTATTTT.

The chain couples TRBV7-2 to TRBJ2-7; TRBD1 or TRBD2 may be the D gene (5 bases each). Germline CDR1 is SGHTA and CDR2 is FQGNSA. The CDR3 length is 16 residues. The V gene lost 4 bases and the J gene lost 3 bases, with 19 bases spanning the gap. This CDR3 is CASSYSGGANVYEQYF. The DNA of the CDR3 is TGTGCCAGCAGCTATTCTGGGGGTGCTAATGTCTACGAGCAGTACTTC. Complete variable domain (other parts from reference TRBV7-2 and TRBJ2-7): GAGVSQSPSNKVTEKGKDVELRCDPISGHTALYWYRQSLGQGLEFLIYFQGNSAPDKSGLPSDRFSAERTGGSVSTLTIQRTQQEDSAVYLCASSYSGGANVYEQYFGPGTRLTVT.

Only a few counts were recorded for this clone. V usage is TRBV6-5 and J usage is TRBJ1-1; D not certain. Germline assignment: CDR1 MNHEY and CDR2 SVGAGI. Trimming stripped 5 bases from V and 3 bases from J, with 4 bases between. The CDR3 contains 11 residues. The CDR3 spells CASSRDTEAFF. For the CDR3, the DNA is TGTGCCAGCAGTAGGGACACTGAAGCTTTCTTT.

V and J are TRBV2 and TRBJ2-7; D possibly matches TRBD1 or TRBD2 (5 bases each). The V end lost 8 bases, the J end lost 4 bases, and 15 bases lay between the germline ends. The CDR3 has 13 amino acids. CDR1 is SNHLY, CDR2 FYNNEI, per germline. In DNA form, the CDR3 reads TGTGCCAGCGTTACCGGGACCCTTTACGAGCAGTACTTC. It encodes CASVTGTLYEQYF.

As to this clone: Other DNA sequences from this sample encode an identical CDR3 as well. This rearrangement joins TRBV27 to TRBJ2-7; TRBD2 is a possible D gene (5 bases). Germline V lookup: CDR1 MNHEY, CDR2 SMNVEV (reference sequence). The CDR3 is 14 residues long. Trimming stripped 3 bases from V and 0 bases from J, with 9 bases between. CDR3 nucleotide sequence: TGTGCCAGCAGTTTGGGGAGCAGCTCCTACGAGCAGTACTTC. This encodes CASSLGSSSYEQYF.

V and J are TRBV9 and TRBJ2-3; 12 bases match TRBD2. The junction had 5 bases not matched to a gene; V was cut back by 4 bases and J by 5 bases. Germline-derived CDR1 and CDR2 are SGDLS and YYNGEE. The CDR3 is 15 residues long. CDR3 nucleotide sequence: TGTGCCAGCAGCTATTCGGGACTAGCGGGAGATACGCAGTATTTT. It is translated as CASSYSGLAGDTQYF.

J is TRBJ2-7 and V is TRBV5-6; 7 positions match TRBD2. J lost 5 bases, V lost 4 bases, and 6 bases had no gene match. CDR1 and CDR2 from the germline V gene are SGHDT and YYEEEE. The CDR3 covers 13 residues. The CDR3 is CASSLGGFDEQYF. The CDR3 DNA reads TGTGCCAGCAGCCTGGGGGGGTTTGACGAGCAGTACTTC.

The gene calls are TRBV7-7 and TRBJ2-7, with a weak D call TRBD2 (5 bases). This CDR3 region has 13 residues. CDR1 and CDR2 from the germline V gene are SSHAT and FNYEAQ (reference sequence). The V end was cut by 1 base, the J end by 5 bases, with 9 bases between. The CDR3 nucleotides read TGTGCCAGCAGCTTAGAGGGAGACCACGAGCAGTACTTC. Translated, it gives CASSLEGDHEQYF.

The V call is TRBV27, the J call TRBJ2-7; D may be TRBD1 or TRBD2 (5 bases each). Germline V gives CDR1 MNHEY, CDR2 SMNVEV (reference sequence). Trimming pared 6 bases from V and 9 bases from J, leaving 18 bases between. This CDR3 contains 13 residues. The CDR3 is CASSPGSGYGQYF. CDR3 DNA: TGTGCCAGCAGCCCAGGGTCGGGATATGGGCAGTACTTC.

CDR3 region: CAIREAQTNYGYTF. The CDR3 DNA is TGTGCCATCAGGGAGGCACAGACCAACTATGGCTACACCTTC. This chain uses TRBV10-3 with TRBJ1-2; D unresolved. The CDR3 length is 14 residues. CDR1 and CDR2 from the germline V gene are ENHRY and SYGVKD. V lost 6 bases and J lost 2, with 13 bases in between.

The gene calls are TRBV11-1 and TRBJ2-7; D possibly corresponds to TRBD2 (6 bases). The CDR3 loop spans 14 amino acids. Germline values: CDR1 SGHAT, CDR2 FQDESV (reference sequence). V lost 5 bases to trimming and J lost 5 bases, with 16 bases between them. The CDR3 spells CASSPGGVSHEQYF. The CDR3 bases are TGTGCCAGCAGCCCCGGCGGGGTGTCGCACGAGCAGTACTTC. The full variable domain, rest sourced from reference TRBV11-1 and TRBJ2-7, is EAEVAQSPRYKITEKSQAVAFWCDPISGHATLYWYRQILGQGPELLVQFQDESVVDDSQLPKDRFSAERLKGVDSTLKIQPAELGDSAMYLCASSPGGVSHEQYFGPGTRLTVT.

CDR3 residues: CASSSRGGGRYEQYF. Here the CDR3 DNA reads TGTGCCAGCAGCAGTAGGGGAGGCGGTAGGTACGAGCAGTACTTC. V and J are TRBV7-9 and TRBJ2-7; a possible D gene is TRBD2 (6 bases). Germline V gene sequence: CDR1 SEHNR, CDR2 FQNEAQ (reference sequence). The CDR3 loop spans 15 amino acids. V was shortened by 5 bases and J by 4 bases, with 18 bases between the two germline ends.

The chain uses TRBV28 and TRBJ2-5; 8 bases agree with TRBD1. V shed 10 bases and J 5 bases; nucleotides not matched to a gene: 6. The CDR3 is 12 residues long. Germline V gives CDR1 MDHEN, CDR2 SYDVKM. The CDR3 bases are TGTGCCACGTCTTGGACAGGGGAGACCCAGTACTTC. This encodes CATSWTGETQYF.

The genes are TRBV19 and TRBJ2-3; D is unresolved. The V and J ends lost 4 bases and 3 bases respectively, with 8 bases between them. The CDR3 length is 13 residues. Germline V gives CDR1 LNHDA, CDR2 SQIVND (reference sequence). The DNA for the CDR3 is TGTGCCAGTAGTAGAGAACCGACAGATACGCAGTATTTT. Translating gives CASSREPTDTQYF.

The rearrangement links TRBV18 to TRBJ2-7; TRBD2 agrees at 7 bases. Germline trimming cut 4 bases from V and 4 bases from J; bases unmatched to any gene: 19. The CDR3 is 18 residues long. Germline V CDR1 and CDR2: KGHSH, LQKENI. CDR3 sequence reads: CASSLDSHRDYNSYEQYF. CDR3 sequence (DNA): TGTGCCAGCTCACTGGATTCGCACCGGGACTACAATTCTTACGAGCAGTACTTC.

The CDR3 protein is CASRPSSLETQYF. CDR3 nucleotide sequence: TGTGCCAGCAGACCCTCTAGTTTGGAGACCCAGTACTTC. V and J are TRBV27 and TRBJ2-5; D is ambiguous. Deletions cut 6 bases from V and 5 bases from J, with 13 bases between. The CDR3 runs to 13 residues. Germline V gene data show CDR1 as MNHEY and CDR2 as SMNVEV (reference sequence).

Here the CDR3 reads CASRLLGSYNEQFF. Written as DNA, the CDR3 is TGTGCCAGCAGACTACTCGGATCCTACAATGAGCAGTTCTTC. This chain uses TRBV27 with TRBJ2-1; D is unresolved. The CDR3 is 14 amino acids. Germline CDR1 MNHEY, CDR2 SMNVEV (reference sequence). V was shortened by 6 bases and J by 1 base, with 10 bases between the two germline ends.

This clone occurred a few times. The chain uses TRBV7-8 and TRBJ2-7; D possibly corresponds to TRBD2 (6 bases). Trimming pared 1 base from V and 6 bases from J, leaving 16 bases between. The CDR3 is made up of 15 amino acids. Germline assignment: CDR1 SGHVS and CDR2 FQNEAQ. The CDR3 DNA is TGTGCCAGCAGCTTAGTAGGAGGGCCAGCTGGCGAGCAGTACTTC. Its protein is CASSLVGGPAGEQYF.

The rearrangement uses TRBV4-1 and TRBJ2-7; 10 bases are a match to TRBD2. The CDR3 length is 15 residues. Per the germline V gene, CDR1 is MGHRA and CDR2 is YSYEKL. With V trimmed by 8 bases and J by 2 bases, 9 bases remained unmatched. The CDR3 DNA sequence: TGCGCCAGCTCAGAAGGGCTAGCGGGAGCCTACGAGCAGTACTTC. Translated, it gives CASSEGLAGAYEQYF.

This clone was recorded only once. The chain joins TRBV4-1 to TRBJ1-4; D is possibly TRBD1 (5 bases). The V end lost 1 base, the J end lost 4 bases, and 10 bases lay between the germline ends. Germline values: CDR1 MGHRA, CDR2 YSYEKL. The CDR3 totals 15 residues. The CDR3 protein is CASSQVRGDNEKLFF. DNA of the CDR3: TGCGCCAGCAGCCAAGTAAGAGGGGATAATGAAAAACTGTTTTTT.

The V call is TRBV5-4, the J call TRBJ2-2; tentative D call: TRBD2 (6 bases). The germline V gene encodes CDR1 SGHNT and CDR2 YYREEE (reference sequence). The CDR3 runs to 13 residues. With 6 bases removed from V and 4 bases from J, the gap between germline ends came to 10 bases. CDR3 coding DNA: TGTGCCAGCATAGCGGCCGGCACCGGGGAGCTGTTTTTT. Translation gives CASIAAGTGELFF.